This is a list of T cell receptor beta chains from one sample in a study of CD8 T cells in Susac syndrome. Each CDR3 protein gets one entry after TCRdb re-called the immunoSEQ multiplex PCR reads with MiXCR. The table shows 71,000 or so distinct CDR3 sequences, with 85% to 95% occurring only once. Sequenced material: CD4+ T cells from PBMCs. These receptors all come from a human donor with Susac syndrome. CDR3s include the opening cysteine and the closing phenylalanine or tryptophan. A D gene is named only where the DNA matches it firmly. Only part of the rows carry a size: once, few, many, or a class if the clone is expanded.

d_gene: TRBD2
j_gene: TRBJ2-4
abundance: NA
v_gene: TRBV30
CDR3nt: TGTGCCTGGAGTCTGGCAAGCGGGGGCCATAGCAAAAACATTCAGTACTTC
CDR3aa: CAWSLASGGHSKNIQYF

d_gene: TRBD1
j_gene: TRBJ1-2
abundance: NA
v_gene: TRBV29-1
CDR3nt: TGCAGCGTTGAGGGACAGGGGACCTCCTATGGCTACACCTTC
CDR3aa: CSVEGQGTSYGYTF

d_gene: TRBD1
j_gene: TRBJ1-6
abundance: once
v_gene: TRBV30
CDR3nt: TGTGCCGGCCGGGACAGGGGCGATTCACCCCTCCACTTT
CDR3aa: CAGRDRGDSPLHF

d_gene: NA
j_gene: TRBJ1-5
abundance: NA
v_gene: TRBV18
CDR3nt: TGTGCCAGCTCACCGGGGCAGAGCAATCAGCCCCAGCATTTT
CDR3aa: CASSPGQSNQPQHF

d_gene: TRBD1
j_gene: TRBJ1-1
abundance: once
v_gene: TRBV12-3/TRBV12-4
CDR3nt: TGTGCCAGCAGGGGACAGGGTTCCGAAGCTTTCTTT
CDR3aa: CASRGQGSEAFF

d_gene: TRBD1
j_gene: TRBJ1-2
abundance: NA
v_gene: TRBV19
CDR3nt: TGTGCCAGTAGTCCCGCGACAGGGCCCTATGGCTACACCTTC
CDR3aa: CASSPATGPYGYTF

d_gene: TRBD2
j_gene: TRBJ2-3
abundance: NA
v_gene: TRBV10-1
CDR3nt: TGCGCCATCCCGGGACTAGCGGAAGGTAGCACAGATACGCAGTATTTT
CDR3aa: CAIPGLAEGSTDTQYF

d_gene: NA
j_gene: TRBJ1-2
abundance: NA
v_gene: TRBV6-5
CDR3nt: TGTGCCAGCAGTTACGGGGGCGGGCGGTTATATGGCTACACCTTC
CDR3aa: CASSYGGGRLYGYTF

d_gene: NA
j_gene: TRBJ1-6
abundance: NA
v_gene: TRBV7-2
CDR3nt: TGTGCCAGCAGCTTGGGGGGAGGTTATTCACCCCTCCACTTT
CDR3aa: CASSLGGGYSPLHF

d_gene: TRBD1
j_gene: TRBJ2-7
abundance: once
v_gene: TRBV24-1
CDR3nt: TGTGCCACCAGTGGGGGACAGGGGATCTACGAGCAGTACTTC
CDR3aa: CATSGGQGIYEQYF

d_gene: TRBD1
j_gene: TRBJ1-6
abundance: NA
v_gene: TRBV28
CDR3nt: TGTGCCAGCAGTTTAACGGGGACAGGGTATAATTCACCCCTCCACTTT
CDR3aa: CASSLTGTGYNSPLHF

d_gene: NA
j_gene: TRBJ1-1
abundance: NA
v_gene: TRBV7-2
CDR3nt: TGTGCCAGCAGCTTAAGGATGGAGGACACTGAAGCTTTCTTT
CDR3aa: CASSLRMEDTEAFF

d_gene: NA
j_gene: TRBJ2-7
abundance: few
v_gene: TRBV5-1
CDR3nt: TGCGCCAGCAGCTTGGGCACTTCCTGGGTGGGCGAGCAGTACTTC
CDR3aa: CASSLGTSWVGEQYF

d_gene: NA
j_gene: TRBJ1-1
abundance: NA
v_gene: TRBV5-4
CDR3nt: TGTGCCAGCACCGACCCCTCCGGGACAAGACTTGAAGCTTTCTTT
CDR3aa: CASTDPSGTRLEAFF

d_gene: TRBD1
j_gene: TRBJ1-5
abundance: NA
v_gene: TRBV7-2
CDR3nt: TGTGCCAGCAGCTTAGGGACAGGGTCGCCGGCCCAGCATTTT
CDR3aa: CASSLGTGSPAQHF

d_gene: TRBD1
j_gene: TRBJ1-5
abundance: NA
v_gene: TRBV7-6
CDR3nt: TGTGCCAGCAGCTCGAAGGCAGGGGGCATCGTGGGCAATCAGCCCCAGCATTTT
CDR3aa: CASSSKAGGIVGNQPQHF

d_gene: NA
j_gene: TRBJ2-5
abundance: NA
v_gene: TRBV18
CDR3nt: TGTGCCAGCTCACCTCGGACGGAGACCCAGTACTTC
CDR3aa: CASSPRTETQYF

d_gene: TRBD1
j_gene: TRBJ1-1
abundance: NA
v_gene: TRBV2
CDR3nt: TGTGCCAGCAGTGAATATTCTACAGGGGGCTGGACTGAAGCTTTCTTT
CDR3aa: CASSEYSTGGWTEAFF